Listed below are T cell receptor beta chains from one sample, sequenced in a study of OX40 agonist ivuxolimab in advanced cancers. Data came from immunoSEQ multiplex PCR; TCRdb stores just in-frame clones and leaves some out. The data hold some 46,000 clones, with roughly 90% observed a single time. This specimen was CD4+ or CD8+ T cells sorted from blood, taken in a trial of the OX40 agonist ivuxolimab. The receptor source for this set is an adult with an advanced solid tumor such as melanoma, head and neck, liver or kidney cancer. CDR3s include the opening cysteine and the closing phenylalanine or tryptophan. D genes are given only for firm matches. Clone size is shown for a subset of rows, as once, few, many or a class of expanded clone.

TGCAGCGTTGTATCGACACAGAGGAACACTGAAGCTTTCTTT,CSVVSTQRNTEAFF,TRBV29-1,TRBJ1-1,NA,14,NA
TGTGCCACCAGCAGAGAAGGGCTAGTCCGCGGCAATGAGCAGTTCTTC,CATSREGLVRGNEQFF,TRBV15,TRBJ2-1,NA,16,NA
TGTGCCAGCAGCATACTGGGACTAGCGGGGCCCACAGATACGCAGTATTTT,CASSILGLAGPTDTQYF,TRBV5-4,TRBJ2-3,TRBD2,17,NA
TGTGCCAGCAGAACAGGGAACACTGAAGCTTTCTTT,CASRTGNTEAFF,TRBV11-2,TRBJ1-1,NA,12,few
TGTGCCAGCAGCTTAGAAGAGGGAAATGCAGATACGCAGTATTTT,CASSLEEGNADTQYF,TRBV7-6,TRBJ2-3,NA,15,NA
TGTGCCTGGGCAGGTCAACCTGCCTACACAGATACGCAGTATTTT,CAWAGQPAYTDTQYF,TRBV30,TRBJ2-3,NA,15,NA
TGTGCCAGCAGCGTAGACAACGGGGAGCTGTTTTTT,CASSVDNGELFF,TRBV9,TRBJ2-2,NA,12,few
TGTGCCAGCAGTCAAAGGGTGGGGCGCTCTGGAAACACCATATATTTT,CASSQRVGRSGNTIYF,TRBV6-6,TRBJ1-3,NA,16,once
TGTGCCAGCAGCAAAGGGGACTTTAGGGCCGACGAGCAGTACTTC,CASSKGDFRADEQYF,TRBV7-2,TRBJ2-7,NA,15,NA
TGTGCTAGCAGCTTAGGGCCGCCGGCGGGAGTAGAGTCCTACGAGCAGTACTTC,CASSLGPPAGVESYEQYF,TRBV7-7,TRBJ2-7,TRBD2,18,NA
TGTGCCAGCAGTTACTCTAGCGTCACCGGGGAGCTGTTTTTT,CASSYSSVTGELFF,TRBV6-5,TRBJ2-2,NA,14,NA
TGCGCCAGCAGCTTAGGTCGGACAGCTAACACTGAAGCTTTCTTT,CASSLGRTANTEAFF,TRBV7-6,TRBJ1-1,NA,15,NA
TGTGCCAGCAGCCCACAGGGCATGGGGAGGTTCCAGCATTTT,CASSPQGMGRFQHF,TRBV27,TRBJ1-5,NA,14,NA
TGTGCCAGCGTAGGGCCCAACACCGGGGAGCTGTTTTTT,CASVGPNTGELFF,TRBV11-2,TRBJ2-2,NA,13,NA
TGTGCCAGCTCCCCTACTCGGGCTCATAGCAATCAGCCCCAGCATTTT,CASSPTRAHSNQPQHF,TRBV18,TRBJ1-5,NA,16,NA
TGTGCCAGCAGCTTAGGCGGGACACTTAACTATGGCTACACCTTC,CASSLGGTLNYGYTF,TRBV7-8,TRBJ1-2,NA,15,NA
TGTGCCAGTACCATGGGGACAGGGAATGGCTACACCTTC,CASTMGTGNGYTF,TRBV19,TRBJ1-2,TRBD1,13,NA
TGTGCCAGCAGTGAATGGGTCACAGATACGCAGTATTTT,CASSEWVTDTQYF,TRBV25-1,TRBJ2-3,NA,13,NA
TGTGCCAGCAGTTTATCGGGAGAGCGGGAGACCCAGTACTTC,CASSLSGERETQYF,TRBV27,TRBJ2-5,NA,14,NA
TGTGCCATCACCGGGACTAGCGGGAGCTACGAGCAGTACTTC,CAITGTSGSYEQYF,TRBV10-3,TRBJ2-7,TRBD2,14,NA
TGCAGCGTTTCGGACAGAGAATGGGAGACCCAGTACTTC,CSVSDREWETQYF,TRBV29-1,TRBJ2-5,NA,13,NA
TGTGCCAGCAGCCCTATGGGGGGCCGCATGAACACTGAAGCTTTCTTT,CASSPMGGRMNTEAFF,TRBV5-4,TRBJ1-1,NA,16,NA
TGCGCCAGCAGCCAAGATGGGGGTACCGGGGAGCTGTTTTTT,CASSQDGGTGELFF,TRBV4-3,TRBJ2-2,NA,14,NA
TGTGCCAGCAGCCGGGTGACAGGGGGGGCCTATGGCTACACCTTC,CASSRVTGGAYGYTF,TRBV7-9,TRBJ1-2,TRBD1,15,NA
TGTGCCAGTAGTATGGGGTCAGGGGGCTTTGGGGCTTTCTTT,CASSMGSGGFGAFF,TRBV19,TRBJ1-1,TRBD1,14,NA
TGTGCCAGCAGTGCTCACCCGGGAAACAACTATGGCTACACCTTC,CASSAHPGNNYGYTF,TRBV2,TRBJ1-2,NA,15,once
TGTGCCAGCAGCCAAGACATAGCCGCGGGGGGGCCTCGTGTAGATACGCAGTATTTT,CASSQDIAAGGPRVDTQYF,TRBV14,TRBJ2-3,TRBD2,19,NA
TGCGCCAGCAGCCAGTCCGGGAATAGCAATCAGCCCCAGCATTTT,CASSQSGNSNQPQHF,TRBV4-3,TRBJ1-5,NA,15,NA
TGCGCCAGCAGCCAACAGGGGAGAGGTTTCTACACTGAAGCTTTCTTT,CASSQQGRGFYTEAFF,TRBV4-3,TRBJ1-1,NA,16,NA
TGTGCCATCAGTGAAGGGGACACCCCTAACTATGGCTACACCTTC,CAISEGDTPNYGYTF,TRBV10-3,TRBJ1-2,NA,15,NA
TGTGCCAGCAGCCCCGGGACTACCTACGAGCAGTACTTC,CASSPGTTYEQYF,TRBV13,TRBJ2-7,TRBD2,13,NA
TGCGCCAGCAGCCAAGAGGGACAGGGGGCAGACGAGCAGTACTTC,CASSQEGQGADEQYF,TRBV4-3,TRBJ2-7,TRBD1,15,NA
TGTGCCAGCAGCCCACTGACTGAAGCTTTCTTT,CASSPLTEAFF,TRBV9,TRBJ1-1,NA,11,once
TGTGCCAGCAGTTACGGAGGTTCACCCCTCCACTTT,CASSYGGSPLHF,TRBV6-5,TRBJ1-6,NA,12,NA
TGTGCCAGCAGCCCCGCCTCGGGACATCCTGAAGCTTTCTTT,CASSPASGHPEAFF,TRBV27,TRBJ1-1,NA,14,few
TGTGCCAGCAGCTTAATAATACAGGTCGATGAGACCCAGTACTTC,CASSLIIQVDETQYF,TRBV7-2,TRBJ2-5,NA,15,NA
TGCGCCAGCAGCCGGACAGGGGTGAACACTGAAGCTTTCTTT,CASSRTGVNTEAFF,TRBV4-3,TRBJ1-1,TRBD1,14,NA
TGTGCCAGCAGCTCCCTGGGGGCCCTGGACAGGGACTATCAGCCCCAGCATTTT,CASSSLGALDRDYQPQHF,TRBV7-9,TRBJ1-5,TRBD1,18,NA
TGCGCCAGCAGCCTTTCGGGGGTTGGACAGCCCCAGCATTTT,CASSLSGVGQPQHF,TRBV4-1,TRBJ1-5,NA,14,NA
TGTGCCAGCAGTCCCGGGACGGAAAATCAGCCCCAGCATTTT,CASSPGTENQPQHF,TRBV6-6,TRBJ1-5,NA,14,many
TGTGCCAGCAGCTCACAGGGTTCGTCTGGCTACACCTTC,CASSSQGSSGYTF,TRBV7-8,TRBJ1-2,NA,13,NA
TGTGCCAGCCGGCTTAGCACAGATACGCAGTATTTT,CASRLSTDTQYF,TRBV7-9,TRBJ2-3,NA,12,once
TGTGCCAGCAGCGTAGAGGGACTAGCGGTTAGCACAGATACGCAGTATTTT,CASSVEGLAVSTDTQYF,TRBV9,TRBJ2-3,TRBD2,17,once
TGTGCCAGCAGCAAAGTCTCCTACGAGCAGTACTTC,CASSKVSYEQYF,TRBV7-9,TRBJ2-7,NA,12,NA
TGCGCCAGCAGCCAATTCATAGTAGAGGGGAGCTACGAGCAGTACTTC,CASSQFIVEGSYEQYF,TRBV4-3,TRBJ2-7,NA,16,NA
TGTGCCAGCAGCGTAGGCAATCAGCCCCAGCATTTT,CASSVGNQPQHF,TRBV9,TRBJ1-5,NA,12,NA